A selection of T cell receptor beta chains follows, all from one sample in a study of blood T cells in healthy people across ages. From the 5' RACE reads, TCRdb called clonotypes with MiXCR, one entry per CDR3 protein. The sample holds around 620,000 distinct CDR3 sequences; approximately 27% are singletons and the top ten take 18%. Sequenced: blood. The receptor source for this set is a woman in her seventies in good health. The CDR3 runs from the conserved cysteine through the conserved F or W. The D gene is left open where the match is weak. A clone size is listed for some rows: how often the clone was seen (once, few, many), or a class if it is expanded.

J	D	size	V	DNA	CDR3
TRBJ2-7	-	-	TRBV7-2	TGTGCCAGCAGCCCCGCCTTCTCCTCCTACGAGCAGTACTTC	CASSPAFSSYEQYF
TRBJ1-1	-	many	TRBV10-3	TGTGCCATCAGTGAGTCGGAAGGGAAATCTTTCTTT	CAISESEGKSFF
TRBJ1-1	-	few	TRBV20-1	TGCAGTGCCGATCGGGGTACAGGCCAGAACACTGAAGCTTTCTTT	CSADRGTGQNTEAFF
TRBJ1-1	-	-	TRBV4-2	TGTGCCAGCAGCCTGGAGACAGGACCCTCTGAAGCTTTCTTT	CASSLETGPSEAFF
TRBJ1-4	-	-	TRBV12-5	TGTGCTAGTTCATTGGGGGACGATGAAAAACTGTTTTTT	CASSLGDDEKLFF
TRBJ2-7	-	few	TRBV4-2	TGTGCTAGCAGCCAAGTTTTAGGGCTGGCCTACGAGCAGTACTTC	CASSQVLGLAYEQYF
TRBJ2-7	-	-	TRBV5-1	TGCGCCAGCAGCTTCCGACAGGCCTCCTACGAGCAGTACTTC	CASSFRQASYEQYF
TRBJ1-4	-	-	TRBV5-1	TGCGCCAGCAGTTCCCAGGGACTTCGGGAAAAACTGTTTTTT	CASSSQGLREKLFF
TRBJ2-5	-	once	TRBV4-3	TGCGCCAGCAGCCAAGCATTGTACCAAGAGACCCAGTACTTC	CASSQALYQETQYF
TRBJ2-1	TRBD1	-	TRBV29-1	TGCAGCAGCTCAGGACAGGGTACGAATGAGCAGTTCTTC	CSSSGQGTNEQFF
TRBJ2-5	-	few	TRBV5-1	TGCGCCAGCAGCTTGGATGGGCCCACGTTGTCAGAGACCCAGTACTTC	CASSLDGPTLSETQYF
TRBJ1-5	-	many	TRBV11-2	TGTGCCAGCAGCTCAGGACGGGGGCAGCCCCAGCATTTT	CASSSGRGQPQHF
TRBJ1-2	-	-	TRBV20-1	TGCAGTGCTAACCGGCAGTCAACAGGCGGCTACACCTTC	CSANRQSTGGYTF
TRBJ2-7	-	-	TRBV11-2	TGTGCCAGCAGCTTAGCTTCGTGGGGGGCGCATTCGGTGCAGTACTTC	CASSLASWGAHSVQYF
TRBJ1-1	-	once	TRBV20-1	TGCAGTGCTAGAGATACAGTCCAGGCCAGTTGGGAAGCCTTCTTT	CSARDTVQASWEAFF
TRBJ2-3	TRBD1	-	TRBV29-1	TGCAGCGTTACCGGGACAGGGGATACGCAGTATTTT	CSVTGTGDTQYF
TRBJ2-3	-	-	TRBV6-5	TGTGCCAGCAGTCGCGCCAAGGTGGTCACAGATACGCAGTATTTT	CASSRAKVVTDTQYF
TRBJ2-5	TRBD2	many	TRBV7-9	TGTGCCAGCAGCTTAATAGCGGGGGGACTGAAGTACTTC	CASSLIAGGLKYF
TRBJ2-5	-	-	TRBV12-3/TRBV12-4	TGTGCCAGCAGCTCGGGGCAGGAGGTAATAGAGACCCAGTACTTC	CASSSGQEVIETQYF
TRBJ2-4	-	many	TRBV7-9	TGTGCCAGCAGCTATGGGGGGAGTCGAGACATTCAGTACTTC	CASSYGGSRDIQYF
TRBJ2-4	-	once	TRBV7-9	TGTGCCAGCACCTCATTTACTCTGGCCAAAAACATTCAGTACTTC	CASTSFTLAKNIQYF
TRBJ1-3	-	few	TRBV6-1	TGTGCCAGCAGTGTTGATGGAGTCTTCTCTGGAAACACCATATATTTT	CASSVDGVFSGNTIYF
TRBJ1-6	-	few	TRBV7-2	TGTGCCAGCAGCCCTACCTATAATTCACCCCTCCACTTT	CASSPTYNSPLHF